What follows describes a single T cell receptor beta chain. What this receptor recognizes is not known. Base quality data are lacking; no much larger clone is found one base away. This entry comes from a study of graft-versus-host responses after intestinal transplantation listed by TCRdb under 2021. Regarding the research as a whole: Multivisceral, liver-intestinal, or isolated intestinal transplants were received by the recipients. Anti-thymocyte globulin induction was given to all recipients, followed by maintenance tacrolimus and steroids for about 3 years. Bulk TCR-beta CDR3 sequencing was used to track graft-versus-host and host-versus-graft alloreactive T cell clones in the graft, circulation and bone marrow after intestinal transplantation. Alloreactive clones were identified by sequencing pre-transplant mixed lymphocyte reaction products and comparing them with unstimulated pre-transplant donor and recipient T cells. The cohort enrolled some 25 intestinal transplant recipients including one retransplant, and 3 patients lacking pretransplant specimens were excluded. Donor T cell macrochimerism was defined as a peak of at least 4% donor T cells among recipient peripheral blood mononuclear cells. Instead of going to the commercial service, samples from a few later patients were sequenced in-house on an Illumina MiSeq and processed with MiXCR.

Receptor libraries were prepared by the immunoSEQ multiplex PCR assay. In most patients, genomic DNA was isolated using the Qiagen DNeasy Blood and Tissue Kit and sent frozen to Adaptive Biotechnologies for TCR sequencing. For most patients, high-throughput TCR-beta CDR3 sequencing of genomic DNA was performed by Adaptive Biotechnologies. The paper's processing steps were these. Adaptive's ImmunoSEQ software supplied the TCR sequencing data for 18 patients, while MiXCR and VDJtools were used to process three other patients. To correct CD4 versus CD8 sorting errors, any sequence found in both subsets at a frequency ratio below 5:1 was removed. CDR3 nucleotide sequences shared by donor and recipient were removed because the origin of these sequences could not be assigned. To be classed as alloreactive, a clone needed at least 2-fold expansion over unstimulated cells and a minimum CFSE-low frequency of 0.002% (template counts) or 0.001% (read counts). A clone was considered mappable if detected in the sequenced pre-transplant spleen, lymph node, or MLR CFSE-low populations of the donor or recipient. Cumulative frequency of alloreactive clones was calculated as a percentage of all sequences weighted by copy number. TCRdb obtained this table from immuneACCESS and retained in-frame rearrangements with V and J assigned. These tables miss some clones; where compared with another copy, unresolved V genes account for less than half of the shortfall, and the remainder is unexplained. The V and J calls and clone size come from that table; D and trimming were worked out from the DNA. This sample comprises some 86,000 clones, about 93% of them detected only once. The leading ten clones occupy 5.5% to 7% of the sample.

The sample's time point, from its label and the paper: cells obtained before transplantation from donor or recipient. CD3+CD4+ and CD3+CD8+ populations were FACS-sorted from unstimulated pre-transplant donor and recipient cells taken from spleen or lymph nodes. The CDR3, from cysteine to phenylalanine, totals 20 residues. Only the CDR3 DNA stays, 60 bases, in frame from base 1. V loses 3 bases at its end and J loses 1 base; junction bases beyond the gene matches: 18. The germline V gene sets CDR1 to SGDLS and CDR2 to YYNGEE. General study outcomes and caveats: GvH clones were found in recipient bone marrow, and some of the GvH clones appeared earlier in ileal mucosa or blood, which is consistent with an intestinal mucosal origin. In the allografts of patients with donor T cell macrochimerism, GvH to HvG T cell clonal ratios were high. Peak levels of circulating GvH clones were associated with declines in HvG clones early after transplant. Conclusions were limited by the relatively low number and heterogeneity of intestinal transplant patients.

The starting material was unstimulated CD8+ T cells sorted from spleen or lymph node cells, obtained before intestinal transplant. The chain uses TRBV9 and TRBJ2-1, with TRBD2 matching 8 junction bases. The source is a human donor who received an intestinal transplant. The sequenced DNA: TGTGCCAGCAGCGCCCCAGGAGAGCCCGTGCGGGGGGAATCCTACAATGAGCAGTTCTTC. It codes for CASSAPGEPVRGESYNEQFF.